This TCR beta chain came from a study of T cells in Graves' hyperthyroidism and ophthalmopathy. Study conclusions and caveats: Blood shared most expanded thyroid clonotypes above 0.001.

The study excluded patients with uncontrolled infection, other autoimmune disease, pregnancy or lactation. The CDR3 length is 16 residues. Trimming removed 6 bases from V and 1 base from J; junction bases left unmatched: 12. Germline V gene data show CDR1 as MDHEN and CDR2 as SYDVKM. At least ten counts were recorded for this clonotype. As yet, its antigen is unknown. There were TCR beta CDR3 regions amplified from RNA transcripts. An initial round of RT-PCR targeting the TCR CDR3 relied on the HTBI primer set. TCRdb processed the multiplex PCR reads anew with MiXCR; each CDR3 protein has one entry. The sample lists approximately 300,000 distinct CDR3 sequences, roughly 19% occurring once.

This receptor was taken from a man between 50 and 59 years old with Graves' ophthalmopathy. The V call is TRBV28, the J call TRBJ2-7; 7 bases agree with TRBD1. The sequencing sample was made of blood. For the CDR3, the DNA is TGTGCCAGCAGCCCCCTTTCCTTGGACAGGTCCTACGAGCAGTACTTC. The encoded protein is CASSPLSLDRSYEQYF.